This T cell receptor beta chain emerged from a study of T cells after yellow fever vaccination. MiXCR was run by TCRdb on the 5' RACE reads, yielding one entry per CDR3 protein. The sample comprises under 400,000 distinct CDR3 sequences, approximately 10% of which are singletons, and about 17% rests with the top ten. At least ten counts were recorded for this clonotype. Its antigen remains unknown. The CDR3 is 12 amino acids. Germline V gives CDR1 MNHEY, CDR2 SVGAGI. Trimming removed 8 bases from V and 7 bases from J, with 14 bases in between. Overall study findings and caveats: On re-exposure, the response was weaker but peaked faster, at day 5 versus 15.

V is TRBV6-5 and J is TRBJ1-2; D perhaps matches TRBD1 (5 bases). The sample consisted of PBMCs, taken on the day of the first yellow fever vaccination. This TCR came from a man younger than 30 who received the YFV17D yellow fever vaccine. The CDR3 DNA is TGTGCCAGCTACGGACAACCGGGTGGCTACACCTTC. Protein sequence: CASYGQPGGYTF.